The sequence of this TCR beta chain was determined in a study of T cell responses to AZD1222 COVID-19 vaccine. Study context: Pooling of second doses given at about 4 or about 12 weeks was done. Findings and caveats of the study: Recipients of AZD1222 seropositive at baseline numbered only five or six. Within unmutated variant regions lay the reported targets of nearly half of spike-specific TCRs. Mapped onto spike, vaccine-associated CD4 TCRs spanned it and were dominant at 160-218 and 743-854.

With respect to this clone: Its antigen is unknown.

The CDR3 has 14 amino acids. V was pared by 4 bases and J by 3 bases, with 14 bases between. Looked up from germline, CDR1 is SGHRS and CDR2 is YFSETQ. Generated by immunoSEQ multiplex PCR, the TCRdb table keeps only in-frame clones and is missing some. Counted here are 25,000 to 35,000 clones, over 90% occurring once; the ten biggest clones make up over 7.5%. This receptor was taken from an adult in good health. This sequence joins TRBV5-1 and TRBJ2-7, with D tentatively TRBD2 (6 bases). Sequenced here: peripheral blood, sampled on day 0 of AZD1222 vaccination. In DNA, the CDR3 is TGCGCCAGCAGCCTTTCGTGGGAGGTCTACGAGCAGTACTTC. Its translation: CASSLSWEVYEQYF. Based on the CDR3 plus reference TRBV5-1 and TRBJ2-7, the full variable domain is KAGVTQTPRYLIKTRGQQVTLSCSPISGHRSVSWYQQTPGQGLQFLFEYFSETQRNKGNFPGRFSGRQFSNSRSEMNVSTLELGDSALYLCASSLSWEVYEQYFGPGTRLTVT.